This T cell receptor beta chain was identified in a study of T and B cells in COVID-19 patients. Across the whole study: Most recovered patients had mild to moderate COVID-19 treated as outpatients. Study-wide points: Few blood samples existed from mildly ill patients during symptoms or early in severe cases.

BIOMED2 TRB-A/B primer pools were used in multiplex TRB PCR. TCRdb recomputed calls from the multiplex PCR reads with MiXCR, one row per CDR3 protein. The table has approximately 6,600 distinct CDR3 sequences, around 26% seen once. This clonotype was detected a few times. The target antigen is unknown. The ends lost 4 bases at V and 6 bases at J; junction bases unmatched: 8. In germline, CDR1 is DFQATT, CDR2 SNEGSKA (reference sequence). CDR3 length equals 15 residues. Blood genomic DNA input for TRB amplification was roughly 230-550 ng. The rearrangement joins TRBV20-1 to TRBJ2-1, with TRBD2 identical over 11 bases. The receptor comes from a human donor with active COVID-19. What was sequenced was blood. The CDR3 DNA reads as TGCAGTGCTACGTACTTAGCGGGGGGGCGCAATGAGCAGTTCTTC. It specifies CSATYLAGGRNEQFF.